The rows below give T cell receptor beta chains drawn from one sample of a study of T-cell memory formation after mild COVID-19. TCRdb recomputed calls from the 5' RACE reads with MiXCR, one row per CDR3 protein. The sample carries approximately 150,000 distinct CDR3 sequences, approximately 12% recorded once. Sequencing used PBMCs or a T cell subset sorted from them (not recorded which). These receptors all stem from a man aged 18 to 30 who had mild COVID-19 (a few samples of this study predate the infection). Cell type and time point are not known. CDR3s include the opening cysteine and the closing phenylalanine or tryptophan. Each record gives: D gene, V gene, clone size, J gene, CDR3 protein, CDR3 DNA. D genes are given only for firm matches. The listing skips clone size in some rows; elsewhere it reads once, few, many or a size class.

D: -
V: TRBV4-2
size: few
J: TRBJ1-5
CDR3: CASSETGRGNQPQHF
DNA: TGTGCCAGCAGCGAAACGGGCAGGGGCAACCAGCCCCAGCATTTT

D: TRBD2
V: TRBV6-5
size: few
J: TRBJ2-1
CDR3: CASSPSGGLSEQFF
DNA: TGTGCCAGCAGTCCTAGCGGGGGATTAAGTGAGCAGTTCTTC

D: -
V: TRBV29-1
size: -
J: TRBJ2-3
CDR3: CSVGAFPGSTLYF
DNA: TGCAGCGTTGGGGCTTTTCCAGGGAGTACCTTGTATTTT

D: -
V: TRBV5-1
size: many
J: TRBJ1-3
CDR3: CASSLGISSFSGNTIYF
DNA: TGCGCCAGCAGCTTGGGGATCAGTAGTTTCTCTGGAAACACCATATATTTT

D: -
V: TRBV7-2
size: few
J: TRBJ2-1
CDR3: CASSFFVYNEQFF
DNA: TGTGCCAGCAGCTTCTTTGTCTACAATGAGCAGTTCTTC

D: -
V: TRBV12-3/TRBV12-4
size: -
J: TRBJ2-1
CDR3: CASSRDLPSGEQFF
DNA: TGTGCCAGCAGCCGCGACTTGCCTTCGGGGGAGCAGTTCTTC

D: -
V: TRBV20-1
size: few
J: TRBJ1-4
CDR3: CSARDGGTNEKLFF
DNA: TGCAGTGCTAGAGATGGAGGGACTAATGAAAAACTGTTTTTT

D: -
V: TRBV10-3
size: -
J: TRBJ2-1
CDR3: CAIKATVSYNEQFF
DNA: TGTGCCATCAAAGCTACAGTCTCCTACAATGAGCAGTTCTTC

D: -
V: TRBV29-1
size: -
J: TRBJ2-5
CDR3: CSVEAPGLQETQYF
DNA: TGCAGCGTTGAAGCCCCAGGGCTCCAAGAGACCCAGTACTTC

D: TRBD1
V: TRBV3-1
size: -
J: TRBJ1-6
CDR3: CASSQAGGYNSPLHF
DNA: TGTGCCAGCAGCCAAGCAGGGGGCTATAATTCACCCCTCCACTTT

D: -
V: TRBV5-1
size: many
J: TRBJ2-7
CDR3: CASSLGAGKYEQYF
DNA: TGCGCCAGCAGCTTGGGGGCAGGGAAGTACGAGCAGTACTTC

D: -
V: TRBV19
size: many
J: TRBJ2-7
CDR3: CASSIRVYSYEQYF
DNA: TGTGCCAGTAGTATACGTGTATACTCCTACGAGCAGTACTTC

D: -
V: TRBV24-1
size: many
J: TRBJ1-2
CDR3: CATSDRDRTNYGYTF
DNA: TGTGCCACCAGTGACCGTGACAGGACCAACTATGGCTACACCTTC

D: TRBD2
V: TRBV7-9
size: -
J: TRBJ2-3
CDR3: CASSLARAGDTDTQYF
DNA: TGTGCCAGCAGCTTAGCGCGAGCGGGGGACACAGATACGCAGTATTTT

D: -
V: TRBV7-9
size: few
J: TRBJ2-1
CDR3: CASSLGRFNGYEQFF
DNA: TGTGCCAGCAGCTTGGGGAGGTTCAACGGTTATGAGCAGTTCTTC

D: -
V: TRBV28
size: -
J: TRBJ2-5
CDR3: CASSLEQGGKTQYF
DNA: TGTGCCAGCAGTTTAGAACAGGGAGGGAAGACCCAGTACTTC

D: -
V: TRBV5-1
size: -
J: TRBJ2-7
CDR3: CASSLDEGMDEQYF
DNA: TGCGCCAGCAGCTTGGATGAGGGGATGGACGAGCAGTACTTC

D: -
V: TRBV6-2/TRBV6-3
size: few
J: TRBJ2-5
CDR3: CASSADPVETQYF
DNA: TGTGCCAGCAGTGCTGACCCGGTTGAGACCCAGTACTTC

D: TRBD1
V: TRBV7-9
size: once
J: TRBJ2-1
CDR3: CASSFRDRWFF
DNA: TGTGCCAGCAGCTTTCGGGACAGGTGGTTCTTC

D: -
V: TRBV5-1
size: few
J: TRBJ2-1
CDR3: CASTIDTSYNEQFF
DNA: TGCGCCAGCACCATCGACACCTCCTACAATGAGCAGTTCTTC

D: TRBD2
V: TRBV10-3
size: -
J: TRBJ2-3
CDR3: CAISPTPGLAGGTDTQYF
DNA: TGTGCCATCAGTCCCACGCCGGGACTAGCGGGGGGCACAGATACGCAGTATTTT

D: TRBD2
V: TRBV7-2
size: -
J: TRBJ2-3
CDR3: CASSLAAGGGYTQYF
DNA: TGTGCCAGCAGCTTAGCAGCGGGGGGTGGATATACGCAGTATTTT

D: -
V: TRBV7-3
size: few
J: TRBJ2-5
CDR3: CASSPRVGGTQETQYF
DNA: TGTGCCAGCAGCCCGCGCGTAGGCGGAACCCAAGAGACCCAGTACTTC

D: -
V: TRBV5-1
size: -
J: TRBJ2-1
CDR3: CASSFNTDYNEQFF
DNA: TGCGCCAGCAGCTTTAATACGGACTACAATGAGCAGTTCTTC

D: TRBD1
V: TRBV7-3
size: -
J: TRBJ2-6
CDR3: CASTPDRGAGANVLTF
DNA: TGTGCCAGCACCCCTGACAGGGGGGCTGGGGCCAACGTCCTGACTTTC

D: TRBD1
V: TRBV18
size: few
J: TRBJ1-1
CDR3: CASSPEQGGYTEAFF
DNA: TGTGCCAGCTCACCCGAACAGGGGGGCTACACTGAAGCTTTCTTT

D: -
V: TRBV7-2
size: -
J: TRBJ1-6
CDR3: CASSLAAGLNSPLHF
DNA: TGTGCCAGCAGCTTAGCTGCAGGACTAAATTCACCCCTCCACTTT

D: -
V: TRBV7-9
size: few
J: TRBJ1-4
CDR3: CASSLNGGFLEKLFF
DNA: TGTGCCAGCAGCTTAAATGGGGGGTTTCTCGAAAAACTGTTTTTT

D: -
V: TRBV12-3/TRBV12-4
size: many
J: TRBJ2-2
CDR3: CASSLQGNTGELFF
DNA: TGTGCCAGCAGCTTGCAGGGGAACACCGGGGAGCTGTTTTTT

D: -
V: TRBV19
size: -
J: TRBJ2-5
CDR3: CASSIEGGETQYF
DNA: TGTGCCAGTAGTATTGAAGGGGGAGAGACCCAGTACTTC

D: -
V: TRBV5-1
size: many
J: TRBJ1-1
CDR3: CASSLGPLNTEAFF
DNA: TGCGCCAGCAGCTTGGGACCTCTCAACACTGAAGCTTTCTTT

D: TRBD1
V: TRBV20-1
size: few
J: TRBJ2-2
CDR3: CSGGQGASGELFF
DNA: TGCAGTGGAGGACAGGGGGCGTCCGGGGAGCTGTTTTTT

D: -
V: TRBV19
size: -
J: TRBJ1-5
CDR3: CASRGEGQQPQHF
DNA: TGTGCCAGTAGGGGGGAAGGACAACAGCCCCAGCATTTT

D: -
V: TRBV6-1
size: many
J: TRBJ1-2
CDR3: CASSPGGRGRYGYTF
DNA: TGTGCCAGCAGTCCCGGGGGGCGGGGAAGGTATGGCTACACCTTC

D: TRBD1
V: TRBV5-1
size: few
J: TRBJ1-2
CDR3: CASSTTGALDYGYTF
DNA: TGCGCCAGCAGCACGACAGGGGCGCTCGACTATGGCTACACCTTC

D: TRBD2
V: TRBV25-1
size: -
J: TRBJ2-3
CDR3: CASSAFRSGGADTQYF
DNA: TGTGCCAGCAGCGCTTTTCGTAGCGGGGGTGCAGATACGCAGTATTTT

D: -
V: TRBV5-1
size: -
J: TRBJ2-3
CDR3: CASSPSGQSTDTQYF
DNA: TGCGCCAGCAGCCCCTCGGGGCAGAGCACAGATACGCAGTATTTT

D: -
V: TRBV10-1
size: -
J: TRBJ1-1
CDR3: CASLIVHTEAFF
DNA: TGCGCCAGCCTCATCGTCCACACTGAAGCTTTCTTT

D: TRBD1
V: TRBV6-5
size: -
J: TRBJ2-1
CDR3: CASSSRDRGMSEQFF
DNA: TGTGCCAGCAGTTCCCGGGACAGGGGAATGAGTGAGCAGTTCTTC

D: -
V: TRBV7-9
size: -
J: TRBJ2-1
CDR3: CASSLETYFGGAYNEQFF
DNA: TGTGCCAGCAGCTTAGAAACCTACTTCGGAGGGGCCTACAATGAGCAGTTCTTC

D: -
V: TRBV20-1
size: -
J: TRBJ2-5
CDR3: CSARRGFGGDTQYF
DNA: TGCAGTGCTAGGAGGGGCTTTGGGGGAGATACCCAGTACTTC

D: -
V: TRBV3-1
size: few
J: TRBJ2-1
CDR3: CASSQVEYEQFF
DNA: TGTGCCAGCAGCCAAGTGGAATATGAGCAGTTCTTC

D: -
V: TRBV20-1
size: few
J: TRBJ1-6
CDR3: CSARDWVPNSPLHF
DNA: TGCAGTGCTAGAGATTGGGTACCTAATTCACCCCTCCACTTT

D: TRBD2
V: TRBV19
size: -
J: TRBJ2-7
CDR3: CAGTSGPTYEQYF
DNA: TGTGCCGGAACTAGCGGTCCCACCTACGAGCAGTACTTC

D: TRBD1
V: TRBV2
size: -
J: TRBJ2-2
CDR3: CASRGQGPPGELFF
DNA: TGTGCCAGCAGGGGACAGGGGCCCCCCGGGGAGCTGTTTTTT

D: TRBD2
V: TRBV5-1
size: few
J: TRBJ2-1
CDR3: CASSLVLAGALNNEQFF
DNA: TGCGCCAGCAGCTTGGTACTAGCGGGGGCTCTAAACAATGAGCAGTTCTTC

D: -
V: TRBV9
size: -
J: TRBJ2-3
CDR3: CASSVGSGTDTQYF
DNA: TGTGCCAGCAGCGTAGGGTCTGGAACAGATACGCAGTATTTT

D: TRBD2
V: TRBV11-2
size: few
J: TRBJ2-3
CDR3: CASSTSGGEQYTQYF
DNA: TGTGCCAGCAGCACTAGCGGGGGGGAGCAATATACGCAGTATTTT

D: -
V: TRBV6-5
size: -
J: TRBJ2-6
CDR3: CASSYAGSGANVLTF
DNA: TGTGCCAGCAGTTACGCGGGGTCTGGGGCCAACGTCCTGACTTTC

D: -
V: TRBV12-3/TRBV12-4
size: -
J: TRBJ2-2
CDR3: CASRMTRMNTGELFF
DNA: TGTGCCAGCAGAATGACCAGGATGAACACCGGGGAGCTGTTTTTT

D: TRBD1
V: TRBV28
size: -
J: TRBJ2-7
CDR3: CASRVGTGLYEQYF
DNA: TGTGCCAGCAGGGTAGGGACAGGGCTGTACGAGCAGTACTTC

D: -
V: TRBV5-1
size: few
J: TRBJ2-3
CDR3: CASSLEGQDTQYF
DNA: TGCGCCAGCAGCTTGGAAGGGCAAGATACGCAGTATTTT

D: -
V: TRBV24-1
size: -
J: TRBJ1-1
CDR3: CATSDLDPWNTEAFF
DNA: TGTGCCACCAGTGATTTGGACCCTTGGAACACTGAAGCTTTCTTT

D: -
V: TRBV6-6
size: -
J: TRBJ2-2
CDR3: CASSWTGELFF
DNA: TGTGCCAGCAGCTGGACCGGGGAGCTGTTTTTT

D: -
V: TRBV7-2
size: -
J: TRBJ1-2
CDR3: CASSPGGAHGYTF
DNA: TGTGCCAGCAGCCCGGGGGGCGCCCATGGCTACACCTTC